This entry lists 32 T cell receptor beta chains sequenced from one sample in a study of OX40 agonist ivuxolimab in advanced cancers. Generated by immunoSEQ multiplex PCR, the TCRdb table keeps only in-frame clones and is missing some. The repertoire holds tens of thousands of clones, with more than 70% as singletons. This specimen was CD4+ or CD8+ T cells sorted from blood, taken in a trial of the OX40 agonist ivuxolimab. The receptors derive from an adult with an advanced solid tumor such as melanoma, head and neck, liver or kidney cancer.

The CDR3 loop is CASSLGGGSTEAFF. In nucleotides, the CDR3 is TGCGCCAGCAGCTTGGGCGGGGGAAGCACTGAAGCTTTCTTT. The chain has TRBV5-1 and TRBJ1-1, with TRBD1 as a possible D gene (5 bases). The length of the CDR3 is 14 residues. Germline-derived CDR1 and CDR2 are SGHRS and YFSETQ. Trimming cost V 0 bases and J 4 bases, with 10 bases left between them.

The rearrangement links TRBV5-1 to TRBJ2-1; D perhaps matches TRBD1 (5 bases). The germline V and J ends were trimmed by 4 bases and 0 bases, with 8 bases remaining between them. The CDR3 is 14 amino acids. CDR1 and CDR2 from the germline V gene are SGHRS and YFSETQ. CDR3 in amino acids: CASSPTVSYNEQFF. The DNA of the CDR3 is TGCGCCAGCAGCCCGACAGTCTCCTACAATGAGCAGTTCTTC.

The genes are TRBV18 and TRBJ2-2; D gene uncertain. Trimming left V 5 bases short and J 1 base short, with 5 bases between. The germline CDR1 and CDR2 sequences are KGHSH and LQKENI. The length of the CDR3 is 13 residues. CDR3 sequence reads: CASSVQNTGELFF. The CDR3 DNA reads as TGTGCCAGCTCAGTACAGAACACCGGGGAGCTGTTTTTT.

The J gene is TRBJ1-6, the V gene TRBV10-2; D is perhaps TRBD1 (5 bases). V was trimmed by 4 bases and J by 8 bases, leaving 15 bases between them. The germline CDR1 and CDR2 sequences are WSHSY and SAAADI. CDR3 length: 15 residues. This CDR3 reads CASSVLGAGDSPLHF. CDR3 DNA sequence: TGCGCCAGCAGTGTCCTCGGGGCGGGAGATTCACCCCTCCACTTT.

The V and J genes are TRBV28 and TRBJ1-1, with 9 bases aligning to TRBD1. CDR1 and CDR2 (germline): MDHEN, SYDVKM. This CDR3 contains 15 residues. J was trimmed by 6 bases and V by 6 bases; bases with no gene match: 11. CDR3 region: CASSPGLGTGSEAFF. CDR3 nucleotide sequence: TGTGCCAGCAGCCCGGGGCTAGGGACAGGGTCTGAAGCTTTCTTT.

This clone was seen once. No conserved phenylalanine or tryptophan is present at the end of the CDR3, so a read error is the likely explanation. Because the CDR3's place on the DNA is in doubt, the DNA is left out and the CDR3 is given as listed by TCRdb. The gene calls are TRBV6-5 and TRBJ2-7. In germline, CDR1 is MNHEY, CDR2 SVGAGI. The CDR3 extends over 13 residues, inclusive of both ends. This CDR3 reads CASSYSMPGPMLL.

The chain carries TRBV11-2 and TRBJ2-7; tentatively, D is TRBD2 (7 bases). Trimming removed 2 bases from V and 3 bases from J, with 14 bases in between. The length of the CDR3 is 15 residues. The germline gives CDR1 SGHAT, CDR2 FQNNGV. The CDR3 nucleotides read TGTGCCAGCAGCTTATCTAGGGGGGGCCGCTACGAGCAGTACTTC. Translating it yields CASSLSRGGRYEQYF.

V is TRBV2 and J is TRBJ2-5; D is undetermined. The germline V gene encodes CDR1 SNHLY and CDR2 FYNNEI. This CDR3 is built from 14 residues. The V end was cut by 2 bases, the J end by 7 bases, with 14 bases between. The CDR3 nucleotides read TGTGCCAGCAGTGAAAGGCAGCTACGCGGGACCCAGTACTTC. Translation: CASSERQLRGTQYF.

The chain combines TRBV7-2 with TRBJ2-1, with 8 bases fitting TRBD1. This CDR3 is 17 amino acids long. Germline lookup yields CDR1 SGHTA and CDR2 FQGNSA. V was pared by 5 bases and J by 8 bases, with 17 bases of the junction left unmatched. CDR3 protein: CASSIHPRGRFTDEQFF. CDR3 DNA sequence: TGTGCCAGCAGCATTCACCCCAGGGGGCGTTTTACCGATGAGCAGTTCTTC.

The CDR3 DNA reads TGTGCCAGCATCGACAGGGCAGCTAACTATGGCTACACCTTC. It encodes CASIDRAANYGYTF. The chain carries TRBV6-1 and TRBJ1-2; TRBD1 aligns across 7 bases. Germline lookup yields CDR1 MNHNS and CDR2 SASEGT. Losses at the gene ends were 7 bases for V and 0 bases for J; bases not matched to a gene: 5. The CDR3 length is 14 residues.

The genes are TRBV10-3 and TRBJ1-4, with no clear D. Germline loops: CDR1 ENHRY, CDR2 SYGVKD. Deletions cut 5 bases from V and 2 bases from J, with 15 bases between. CDR3 length equals 16 residues. CDR3 nucleotide sequence: TGTGCCATCAGTTCCACGGGAGCGGGGACTAATGAAAAACTGTTTTTT. This gives the protein CAISSTGAGTNEKLFF.

This chain uses TRBV7-2 with TRBJ1-3; possible D gene TRBD1, 6 bases. The CDR3 is made up of 16 amino acids. V lost 4 bases and J lost 4, with 17 bases in between. Germline lookup yields CDR1 SGHTA and CDR2 FQGNSA. CDR3 bases: TGTGCCAGCAGCTCTAACGGGGGGCAGTCCGGAAACACCATATATTTT. Its translation is CASSSNGGQSGNTIYF.

This clone was counted once. The chain couples TRBV7-2 to TRBJ2-7; 7 nucleotides agree with TRBD2. This CDR3 has 16 residues. Trimming at V came to 1 base and at J to 6 bases, leaving 12 bases not matched to a gene. The germline gives CDR1 SGHTA, CDR2 FQGNSA. The CDR3 here is CASSLGMRGTLAEQYF. The CDR3 nucleotides read TGTGCCAGCAGCTTAGGAATGCGGGGGACCCTTGCCGAGCAGTACTTC.

The chain couples TRBV2 to TRBJ2-2; possible D gene TRBD2, 6 bases. Germline V gene sequence: CDR1 SNHLY, CDR2 FYNNEI. V was shortened by 6 bases and J by 8 bases, with 16 bases between the two germline ends. CDR3 size: 14 residues. CDR3 nucleotide sequence: TGTGCCAGCAGGAGGAGGGAGTCGGGAGGGGAGCTGTTTTTT. This gives the protein CASRRRESGGELFF.

The chain has TRBV9 and TRBJ2-1; 9 nucleotides match TRBD2. CDR1 and CDR2 from the germline V gene are SGDLS and YYNGEE. The CDR3 spans 15 residues. With V trimmed by 1 base and J by 9 bases, 8 bases remained unmatched. The CDR3 bases are TGTGCCAGCAGCGTACTAGCGGGAAATCGGATTGAGCAGTTCTTC. Amino acids: CASSVLAGNRIEQFF.

This chain joins TRBV18 and TRBJ1-2, with D maybe TRBD1 (5 bases). Trimming removed 3 bases from V and 8 bases from J, with 16 bases in between. This CDR3 has 14 amino acids. Germline CDR1 reads KGHSH; CDR2 reads LQKENI. The CDR3 here is CASSPSGESGGYTF. As DNA, the CDR3 is TGTGCCAGCTCACCCTCGGGGGAGAGCGGGGGCTACACCTTC.

This chain connects TRBV30 to TRBJ1-3; weak D call: TRBD1 (5 bases). Germline loops: CDR1 GTSNPN, CDR2 SVGIG (reference sequence). This CDR3 contains 17 residues. Deletions cut 2 bases from V and 0 bases from J, with 17 bases between. Here the CDR3 reads CAWSNTVWGFSGNTIYF. In DNA, the CDR3 is TGTGCCTGGAGTAACACAGTCTGGGGGTTCTCTGGAAACACCATATATTTT.

This chain joins TRBV7-3 and TRBJ2-3; D unresolved. V lost 5 bases and J 0 bases, leaving 12 bases between the germline ends. The CDR3 length is 15 residues. Looked up from germline, CDR1 is SGHTA and CDR2 is FQGTGA. The CDR3 DNA sequence: TGTGCCAGCAGCCACGCGTCCCCTAGCACAGATACGCAGTATTTT. Translated, it gives CASSHASPSTDTQYF.

The chain uses TRBV5-5 and TRBJ1-3, with D tentatively TRBD1 (5 bases). The CDR3 runs to 16 residues. CDR1 and CDR2 (germline): SGHKS, YYEKEE (reference sequence). V lost 3 bases and J lost 3, with 16 bases in between. CDR3 sequence (DNA): TGTGCCAGCAGCTGGGGACCGCCGGGAGGTGGAAACACCATATATTTT. Its translation: CASSWGPPGGGNTIYF.

The DNA for the CDR3 is TGTGCCACCGGCCCTACAGGGGTAGGTGAAAAACTGTTTTTT. Translated, it gives CATGPTGVGEKLFF. The chain employs TRBV2 and TRBJ1-4; 7 positions match TRBD1. The CDR3 runs 14 residues. CDR1 is SNHLY and CDR2 is FYNNEI in the germline V gene. With 10 bases clipped from V and 7 bases from J, the junction kept 12 bases outside the gene matches.

The chain uses TRBV7-6 and TRBJ2-1; 7 nucleotides match TRBD2. This CDR3 contains 16 residues. V lost 2 bases to trimming and J lost 4 bases; unmatched junction nucleotides: 8. The germline V gene has CDR1 SGHVS and CDR2 FNYEAQ. CDR3 residues: CASSLMTGGNYNEQFF. As DNA, the CDR3 is TGTGCCAGCAGCTTAATGACGGGGGGAAATTACAATGAGCAGTTCTTC.

The rearrangement joins TRBV5-5 to TRBJ1-5; the D gene is possibly TRBD1 (5 bases). CDR1 is SGHKS and CDR2 is YYEKEE in the germline V gene (reference sequence). The V end was cut by 0 bases, the J end by 9 bases, with 13 bases between. This CDR3 is built from 14 residues. This CDR3 reads CASSLAGAGGPQHF. CDR3 in DNA: TGTGCCAGCAGCTTGGCCGGGGCCGGGGGGCCCCAGCATTTT. The full variable domain, in which reference TRBV5-5 and TRBJ1-5 provide the parts outside the CDR3, is DAGVTQSPTHLIKTRGQQVTLRCSPISGHKSVSWYQQVLGQGPQFIFQYYEKEERGRGNFPDRFSARQFPNYSSELNVNALLLGDSALYLCASSLAGAGGPQHFGDGTRLSIL.

This clone has more than one count but fewer than ten. The rearrangement uses TRBV5-1 and TRBJ2-2; the D gene is possibly TRBD1 (5 bases). The V end lost 0 bases, the J end lost 13 bases, and 10 bases lay between the germline ends. The CDR3 is 12 amino acids. CDR1 is SGHRS and CDR2 is YFSETQ in the germline V gene. CDR3 DNA: TGCGCCAGCAGCTTGGACAGGCACGGGCTGTTTTTT. Protein sequence: CASSLDRHGLFF.

This chain links TRBV5-1 with TRBJ1-6; no definite D call. Trimming cost V 2 bases and J 4 bases, with 10 bases left between them. The CDR3 extends over 15 amino acids. Per the germline V gene, CDR1 is SGHRS and CDR2 is YFSETQ. The DNA of the CDR3 is TGCGCCAGCAGCTTCATGGGCGGGTATAATTCACCCCTCCACTTT. Encoded protein: CASSFMGGYNSPLHF.

The V and J genes are TRBV6-4 and TRBJ2-7; possibly TRBD2 for D (5 bases). In germline, CDR1 is MRHNA, CDR2 SNTAGT. CDR3 length: 15 residues. Trimming left V 6 bases short and J 0 bases short, with 15 bases between. The CDR3 sequence is CASRRVRQASYEQYF. The CDR3 nucleotides read TGTGCCAGCAGGAGGGTCAGGCAAGCCTCCTACGAGCAGTACTTC.

The chain couples TRBV18 to TRBJ2-3, with a possible D match to TRBD2 (6 bases). Trimming took 5 bases from V and 0 from J, leaving 6 bases between them. CDR3 length equals 13 residues. Germline V lookup: CDR1 KGHSH, CDR2 LQKENI. The CDR3 DNA reads as TGTGCCAGCTCAGGGACTAGCACAGATACGCAGTATTTT. Its translation: CASSGTSTDTQYF.

This clone has only one observation. This chain's CDR3 is CASSLQGEFYTQYF. The CDR3 DNA reads as TGTGCCAGCAGCCTACAGGGGGAGTTTTATACGCAGTATTTT. V and J are TRBV7-6 and TRBJ2-3; 8 bases are shared with TRBD1. The CDR3 covers 14 residues. Germline V CDR1 and CDR2: SGHVS, FNYEAQ. Trimming at V came to 5 bases and at J to 7 bases, leaving 8 bases not matched to a gene. Full variable domain (rest looked up from reference TRBV7-6 and TRBJ2-3): GAGVSQSPRYKVTKRGQDVALRCDPISGHVSLYWYRQALGQGPEFLTYFNYEAQQDKSGLPNDRFSAERPEGSISTLTIQRTEQRDSAMYRCASSLQGEFYTQYFGPGTRLTVL.

The chain has TRBV6-5 and TRBJ1-1; D is undetermined. CDR3 length: 14 amino acids. V was pared by 0 bases and J by 1 base, with 6 bases between. The germline CDR1 and CDR2 sequences are MNHEY and SVGAGI. The CDR3 spells CASSYSTENTEAFF. The CDR3 DNA reads as TGTGCCAGCAGTTACTCAACAGAGAACACTGAAGCTTTCTTT.

This chain links TRBV2 with TRBJ1-6; the match to TRBD1 covers 7 bases. Germline values: CDR1 SNHLY, CDR2 FYNNEI. The CDR3 loop spans 14 amino acids. Unmatched junction bases numbered 6, after V lost 6 bases and J lost 7 bases. The CDR3 DNA reads as TGTGCCAGCAGGGGGGGGACAGCGAATTCACCCCTCCACTTT. This encodes CASRGGTANSPLHF.

The V gene is TRBV18, the J gene TRBJ1-3, with a possible D match to TRBD1 (6 bases). V lost 1 base to trimming and J lost 0 bases, with 13 bases between them. This CDR3 region has 17 residues. The germline CDR1 and CDR2 sequences are KGHSH and LQKENI. The CDR3 here is CASSPRGTLSSGNTIYF. The CDR3 DNA sequence: TGTGCCAGCTCACCACGGGGGACACTCAGCTCTGGAAACACCATATATTTT.

The genes are TRBV5-1 and TRBJ2-6; no reliable D call. The CDR3 spans 16 residues. CDR1 is SGHRS, CDR2 YFSETQ, per germline. V was clipped by 1 base and J by 0 bases, with 8 bases between them. This CDR3 is CASSLSAISGANVLTF. CDR3 sequence (DNA): TGCGCCAGCAGCTTGAGTGCAATCTCTGGGGCCAACGTCCTGACTTTC.

J is TRBJ2-7 and V is TRBV5-1, with no clear D. This CDR3 is built from 15 residues. CDR1 is SGHRS, CDR2 YFSETQ, per germline. Trimming removed 0 bases at V and 12 bases at J, with 22 bases between. CDR3 region: CASSLDQRTLSPRYF. The CDR3 DNA is TGCGCCAGCAGCTTGGACCAAAGAACCCTATCCCCGCGGTACTTC.